Below are 20 T cell receptor beta chains sequenced from a single sample in a study of shared clonotypes between healthy human individuals. Assay: immunoSEQ multiplex PCR; the TCRdb copy retains only in-frame clones and omits some. The repertoire holds approximately 940,000 clones, with around 80% as singletons. The sample consisted of memory CD4+ T cells sorted from blood. Subset here: CD45RA-negative fraction. These receptors were taken from a man younger than 35 in good health.

This chain links TRBV5-4 with TRBJ2-3; D is perhaps TRBD2 (5 bases). CDR1 and CDR2 (germline): SGHNT, YYREEE (reference sequence). Trimming took 1 base from V and 0 from J, leaving 6 bases between them. The CDR3 has 14 amino acids. The CDR3 nucleotides read TGTGCCAGCAGCTTGCAGCGGAGCACAGATACGCAGTATTTT. Encoded protein: CASSLQRSTDTQYF.

The chain recombines TRBV6-1 with TRBJ1-2, with D hard to call. CDR1 is MNHNS, CDR2 SASEGT, per germline. Trimming removed 3 bases at V and 4 bases at J, with 18 bases between. The CDR3 length is 16 residues. CDR3 loop: CASSEGRILTGYGYTF. The CDR3 nucleotides are TGTGCCAGCAGTGAGGGTAGAATCTTAACGGGCTATGGCTACACCTTC.

The gene calls are TRBV18 and TRBJ2-2; no clear D gene. V was clipped by 0 bases and J by 2 bases, with 13 bases between them. CDR1 KGHSH and CDR2 LQKENI come from the germline V gene. The CDR3 contains 17 residues. DNA of the CDR3: TGTGCCAGCTCACCACCGGGCCAGTATACCAACACCGGGGAGCTGTTTTTT. Amino acids: CASSPPGQYTNTGELFF.

The table lists this clone with a few counts. This rearrangement joins TRBV18 to TRBJ1-2; 8 bases fit TRBD1. This CDR3 comprises 14 residues. Germline trimming cut 5 bases from V and 5 bases from J; bases unmatched to any gene: 7. The germline V gene encodes CDR1 KGHSH and CDR2 LQKENI. The CDR3 loop is CASSDKQGGYGYTF. CDR3 DNA sequence: TGTGCCAGCTCAGACAAACAGGGGGGATATGGCTACACCTTC.

This clone was recorded many times. CDR3 coding DNA: TGTGCCAGCAGGTCCCAACGATTCACAGATACGCAGTATTTT. Its protein product is CASRSQRFTDTQYF. The chain joins TRBV6-5 to TRBJ2-3, with unresolved D. Germline V lookup: CDR1 MNHEY, CDR2 SVGAGI. V lost 6 bases, J lost 2 bases, and 12 bases lay in between. The CDR3 loop spans 14 amino acids.

CDR3 sequence (DNA): TGTGCCAGCAGCTCCGGACAGGGGTGGTCCTACGAGCAGTACTTC. It is translated as CASSSGQGWSYEQYF. The chain combines TRBV11-3 with TRBJ2-7, with 9 bases that match TRBD1. CDR3 length equals 15 residues. V shed 4 bases and J 1 base; nucleotides not matched to a gene: 5. Germline V gene lookup returns CDR1 SGHNT and CDR2 YENEEA.

This clone turned up a few times. Other DNA sequences in this sample translate to the same CDR3. This chain links TRBV2 with TRBJ2-7; possible D gene TRBD1, 6 bases. Germline V CDR1 and CDR2: SNHLY, FYNNEI. The germline V and J ends were trimmed by 5 bases and 3 bases, with 8 bases remaining between them. The CDR3 sequence is 12 residues long. CDR3 coding DNA: TGTGCCAGCAGTTTACAGGGCTACGAGCAGTACTTC. Its protein is CASSLQGYEQYF.

The chain recombines TRBV11-2 with TRBJ2-1, with D perhaps assigned TRBD1 or TRBD2 (5 bases each). Trimming left V 5 bases short and J 7 bases short, with 18 bases between. The CDR3 totals 15 residues. Germline CDR1 reads SGHAT; CDR2 reads FQNNGV. Here the CDR3 reads CASSARDRDLNEQFF. CDR3 DNA: TGTGCCAGCAGCGCCAGGGACCGCGATTTGAATGAGCAGTTCTTC.

This rearrangement joins TRBV18 to TRBJ2-5, with D unclear. V shed 6 bases and J shed 3 bases, with 11 bases lying between them. The CDR3 is 13 amino acids. Germline CDR1 is KGHSH and CDR2 is LQKENI. The CDR3 region is CASSFNREETQYF. CDR3 DNA sequence: TGTGCCAGCTCCTTCAATCGGGAAGAGACCCAGTACTTC.

V and J are TRBV4-3 and TRBJ1-5; unclear D gene. The CDR3 length is 15 residues. With 4 bases removed from V and 0 bases from J, the gap between germline ends came to 10 bases. CDR1 is LGHNA, CDR2 YSLEER, per germline. The CDR3 DNA follows: TGCGCCAGCAGCCCGCAATCAGATAGCAATCAGCCCCAGCATTTT. Amino acid sequence: CASSPQSDSNQPQHF.

The CDR3 DNA reads as TGTGCCAGCAGCTTAGCGCTAATCGGGGGAGGGAATCAGCCCCAGCATTTT. This encodes CASSLALIGGGNQPQHF. The rearrangement uses TRBV7-2 and TRBJ1-5; maybe TRBD1 (5 bases). There are 17 residues in the CDR3. In germline, CDR1 is SGHTA, CDR2 FQGNSA. Trimming removed 0 bases from V and 4 bases from J, with 16 bases in between.

The chain combines TRBV4-2 with TRBJ2-7; TRBD2 agrees at 12 bases. CDR3 length equals 16 residues. J lost 2 bases, V lost 4 bases, and 6 bases had no gene match. Germline V CDR1 and CDR2: LGHNA, YNFKEQ. The CDR3 sequence: CASSRTRTSGTYEQYF. CDR3 nucleotide sequence: TGTGCCAGCAGCCGAACACGGACTAGCGGGACCTACGAGCAGTACTTC.

This sequence joins TRBV5-4 and TRBJ1-1; D is unresolved. This CDR3 is built from 15 residues. CDR1 SGHNT and CDR2 YYREEE come from the germline V gene (reference sequence). Trimming took 0 bases from V and 13 from J, leaving 22 bases between them. CDR3: CASSLAITESGPGFF. Written as DNA, the CDR3 is TGTGCCAGCAGCTTGGCCATAACCGAGAGCGGACCGGGTTTCTTT.

The CDR3 loop reads CASSQPLWGNNEQFF. The CDR3 nucleotides are TGCGCCAGCAGCCAGCCCCTTTGGGGAAACAATGAGCAGTTCTTC. The gene calls are TRBV4-1 and TRBJ2-1; D is unclear. CDR1 and CDR2 (germline): MGHRA, YSYEKL. V lost 3 bases and J lost 5, with 14 bases in between. This CDR3 is 15 amino acids long.

The chain links TRBV2 to TRBJ2-7; 8 nucleotides line up with TRBD2. The CDR3 has 13 amino acids. Trimming at V came to 7 bases and at J to 7 bases, leaving 9 bases not matched to a gene. In germline, CDR1 is SNHLY, CDR2 FYNNEI. The CDR3, as DNA: TGTGCCAGCATCCGGGAGGGCCGCGGGGAGCAGTACTTC. Its translation is CASIREGRGEQYF.

The genes are TRBV9 and TRBJ2-1; the match to TRBD2 covers 10 bases. This CDR3 contains 19 residues. Germline lookup yields CDR1 SGDLS and CDR2 YYNGEE. J was trimmed by 0 bases and V by 4 bases; bases with no gene match: 13. CDR3 nucleotides: TGTGCCAGCAGCATCGTAGCGGGGGGCCCTTCTATCTCCTACAATGAGCAGTTCTTC. It translates to CASSIVAGGPSISYNEQFF.

The chain is built from TRBV7-2 and TRBJ2-7; 8 bases are a match to TRBD2. Germline values: CDR1 SGHTA, CDR2 FQGNSA. This CDR3 comprises 16 residues. The trim removed 1 base at V and 2 bases at J, leaving 7 bases unmatched. CDR3 loop: CASSLDGGRSTYEQYF. CDR3 nucleotide sequence: TGTGCCAGCAGCTTAGACGGCGGGAGGTCCACCTACGAGCAGTACTTC.

The chain recombines TRBV6-5 with TRBJ2-3; a possible D gene is TRBD2 (6 bases). The germline gives CDR1 MNHEY, CDR2 SVGAGI. CDR3 size: 15 residues. V was clipped by 6 bases and J by 5 bases, with 18 bases between them. DNA for the CDR3: TGTGCCAGCAGGCAGGCGGGCGGGGTCAGAGATACGCAGTATTTT. It yields the protein CASRQAGGVRDTQYF.

This chain joins TRBV7-2 and TRBJ1-2, with D perhaps TRBD1 (5 bases). The germline V gene has CDR1 SGHTA and CDR2 FQGNSA. The V end was cut by 5 bases, the J end by 4 bases, with 11 bases between. The CDR3 totals 13 residues. The CDR3 nucleotides are TGTGCCAGCAGCCCGGTCGGGGGCTATGGCTACACCTTC. This gives the protein CASSPVGGYGYTF.

The V call is TRBV7-2, the J call TRBJ1-1; D ambiguous. This CDR3 is built from 13 residues. The germline gives CDR1 SGHTA, CDR2 FQGNSA. V gave up 0 bases and J gave up 9 bases, with 11 bases separating them. The CDR3 DNA is TGTGCCAGCAGCTTAGCACTTTCCCAGAAAGCTTTCTTT. This gives the protein CASSLALSQKAFF. Together with reference TRBV7-2 and TRBJ1-1, the CDR3 gives the full variable domain: GAGVSQSPSNKVTEKGKDVELRCDPISGHTALYWYRQSLGQGLEFLIYFQGNSAPDKSGLPSDRFSAERTGGSVSTLTIQRTQQEDSAVYLCASSLALSQKAFFGQGTRLTVV.